These 28 T cell receptor gamma chains were sequenced from one sample in a study of gamma-delta chains in newborns, infants, children. TCRdb called clones anew from the reads with CATT. The sample table sets out around 77 gamma-chain clones. Source: blood, taken at baseline. All receptors derive from a child who received the measles vaccine. This table probably holds off-target reads from a library built for another chain.

This clone has a single count. Because the CDR3's place on the DNA is in doubt, the DNA is left out and the CDR3 is given as listed by TCRdb. No J gene was named, though the V gene is TRGV9. The CDR3 has 26 amino acids, counting both end residues. The germline CDR1 and CDR2 sequences are GITISATS and ISYDGTV (reference sequence). CDR3 amino acids: CACDSTGGYSSWDTRQMFFGTGIKLF.

On this clone: The DNA is omitted, as the CDR3 cannot be located on it reliably, and the CDR3 follows TCRdb's listing. With the J gene uncalled, the V gene is TRGV9. The CDR3 adds up to 26 amino acids, both ends counted. CDR1 and CDR2 from the germline V gene are GITISATS and ISYDGTV (reference sequence). CDR3 sequence: CACDLVLGDRSWDTRQMFFGTGIKLF.

A remark on this clone: The DNA is omitted, as the CDR3 cannot be located on it reliably, and the CDR3 follows TCRdb's listing. No J gene was called, and the V gene is TRGV9. Germline CDR1 GITISATS, CDR2 ISYDGTV (reference sequence). Both ends counted, the CDR3 spans 27 residues. CDR3 protein: CACDTVVLGDDSWDTRQMFFGTGIKLF.

In the case of this clone: No DNA is shown, since the ends of the CDR3 on it are uncertain; the CDR3 is the one TCRdb lists. No J gene call was made, and the V gene is TRGV9. Germline-derived CDR1 and CDR2 are GITISATS and ISYDGTV (reference sequence). The CDR3 region is 25 residues in length, termini included. The CDR3 sequence: CACDTGGYGSWDTRQMFFGTGIKLF.

This CDR3 is CACDRLGDTLTTALTAQLFF. CDR3 nucleotide sequence: TGTGCCTGTGATCGACTGGGGGACACCCTCACAACCGCTTTGACAGCACAACTCTTCTTT. No J gene was assigned, while the V gene was called as TRGV9. The CDR3 covers 20 residues. Germline V gene data show CDR1 as GITISATS and CDR2 as ISYDGTV (reference sequence).

Points on this clone: It is unclear where the CDR3 begins or ends on the DNA, so no DNA is shown, and the CDR3 is as TCRdb lists it. CDR3 protein: CACDNTGGYWDTRQMFFGTGIKLF. No J gene was named, though the V gene is TRGV9. Germline V gives CDR1 GITISATS, CDR2 ISYDGTV (reference sequence). The CDR3 totals 24 residues, both ends included.

On this clone: The limits of the CDR3 on the DNA are not certain, so only TCRdb's listed CDR3 is given. Here the V gene is TRGV9, but the J gene went uncalled. Per germline, CDR1 GITISATS and CDR2 ISYDGTV (reference sequence). Including both end residues, the CDR3 is 24 amino acids long. The CDR3 reads CACDSTGGYWDTRQMFFGTGIKLF.

Turning to this clone: The limits of the CDR3 on the DNA are not certain, so only TCRdb's listed CDR3 is given. The V gene reported is TRGV9; the J gene is uncalled. The germline CDR1 and CDR2 sequences are GITISATS and ISYDGTV (reference sequence). The CDR3 extends over 24 residues, inclusive of both ends. This CDR3 is CACDTGGYSWDTRQMFFGTGIKLF.

V gene TRGV9 was called; the J gene was not. The CDR3 is made up of 17 amino acids. Germline assignment: CDR1 GITISATS and CDR2 ISYDGTV (reference sequence). Written as DNA, the CDR3 is TGTGCCTGTGACGCGTTACTGGGGGATACTTTGACAGCACAACTCTTCTTT. Translation gives CACDALLGDTLTAQLFF.

The V gene call is TRGV9, and the J gene call is absent. CDR3 length: 16 residues. CDR1 is GITISATS, CDR2 ISYDGTV, per germline (reference sequence). In nucleotides, the CDR3 is TGTGCCTGTGACGTACTGGGGGATACGAGGACAGCACAACTCTTCTTT. It yields the protein CACDVLGDTRTAQLFF.

The V gene is given as TRGV9, and no J gene call is available. This CDR3 comprises 14 residues. CDR1 and CDR2 (germline): GITISATS, ISYDGTV (reference sequence). In DNA form, the CDR3 reads TGTGCCTGTGACATACTGGGGGATACAGCACGACTCTTCTTT. This encodes CACDILGDTARLFF.

The V gene corresponds to TRGV9; no J gene was called. Germline values: CDR1 GITISATS, CDR2 ISYDGTV (reference sequence). The CDR3 totals 19 residues. The CDR3 DNA is TGTGCCTGTGACCGGGTACTGGGGGATATGCCAACTTTGACAGCACAACTCTTCTTT. The encoded protein is CACDRVLGDMPTLTAQLFF.

As regards this clone: No DNA is shown, since the ends of the CDR3 on it are uncertain; the CDR3 is the one TCRdb lists. No J gene was assigned, while the V gene was called as TRGV9. 25 amino acids form the CDR3, both terminal residues included. CDR1 GITISATS and CDR2 ISYDGTV come from the germline V gene (reference sequence). The CDR3: CACDTVLGDTWDTRQMFFGTGIKLF.

The V gene is TRGV9; the J gene was not called. The CDR3 has 27 residues. Germline CDR1 and CDR2: GITISATS and ISYDGTV (reference sequence). CDR3 loop: CACDTAWGSFSSWDTLQMFFRTGIKLF. DNA for the CDR3: TGTGCCTGTGACACAGCTTGGGGGTCGTTTAGCTCCTGGGACACCCTACAGATGTTTTTCAGAACTGGCATCAAACTCTTC.

The V gene is TRGV9, but the J gene lacks a call. The CDR3 runs to 14 residues. Germline V gives CDR1 GITISATS, CDR2 ISYDGTV (reference sequence). The CDR3 loop reads CACDDPTDPAQLFF. The CDR3 coding sequence is TGTGCCTGTGACGACCCTACTGACCCCGCACAACTCTTCTTT.

The V gene is listed as TRGV9; no J gene was called. This CDR3 is built from 14 residues. The germline V gene has CDR1 GITISATS and CDR2 ISYDGTV (reference sequence). The CDR3 spells CACDTVGDTAQLFF. The CDR3 region has the DNA TGTGCCTGTGACACCGTGGGGGATACAGCACAACTCTTCTTT.

For the V gene the call is TRGV9; the J gene has no call. This CDR3 region has 17 residues. Germline CDR1 reads GITISATS; CDR2 reads ISYDGTV (reference sequence). The CDR3 region has the DNA TGTGCCTGTGACTCGCTACTGGGGGATACTTTGGCAGCACAACTCTTCTTT. This translates into CACDSLLGDTLAAQLFF.

This clone was seen a single time. The limits of the CDR3 on the DNA are not certain, so only TCRdb's listed CDR3 is given. The V gene call is TRGV9, and the J gene call is absent. The CDR3 sequence runs 25 residues, both termini included. Looked up from germline, CDR1 is GITISATS and CDR2 is ISYDGTV (reference sequence). The CDR3 loop is CACDTGGYAAWDTRQMFFGTGIKLF.

As regards this clone: The limits of the CDR3 on the DNA are not certain, so only TCRdb's listed CDR3 is given. The J segment was not called; the V segment is TRGV9. Germline V gene data show CDR1 as GITISATS and CDR2 as ISYDGTV (reference sequence). The CDR3 is 25 amino acids in total, end residues counted. The CDR3 loop is CACDTGGYRSWDTRQMFFGTGIKLF.

About this clone itself: No DNA is shown, since the ends of the CDR3 on it are uncertain; the CDR3 is the one TCRdb lists. The V segment is TRGV9, and no J call was made. The CDR3 length equals 26 residues, ends included. Per the germline V gene, CDR1 is GITISATS and CDR2 is ISYDGTV (reference sequence). The CDR3 sequence: CACDSVLGDHSWDTRQMFFGTGIKLF.

The sample holds one count of this clone. The J segment was not called; the V segment is TRGV9. From germline, CDR1 is GITISATS and CDR2 ISYDGTV (reference sequence). The CDR3 has 14 residues. CDR3 sequence reads: CACGVLGDTAQLFF. The DNA for the CDR3 is TGTGCCTGTGGCGTACTGGGGGATACAGCACAACTCTTCTTT.

No J gene call was made, and the V gene is TRGV9. Per germline, CDR1 GITISATS and CDR2 ISYDGTV (reference sequence). The CDR3 is 14 residues long. The CDR3 bases are TGTGCCTGTGACTCCCTACTGGCGGAAGCACAACTCTTCTTT. It encodes CACDSLLAEAQLFF.

For this clone: Because the CDR3's place on the DNA is in doubt, the DNA is left out and the CDR3 is given as listed by TCRdb. Here the V gene is TRGV9, but the J gene went uncalled. Germline V gene sequence: CDR1 GITISATS, CDR2 ISYDGTV (reference sequence). Including both end residues, the CDR3 is 27 amino acids long. The CDR3: CACDTAYGDTSSWDTRQMFFGTGIKLF.

Remarks on this clone: No DNA is shown, since the ends of the CDR3 on it are uncertain; the CDR3 is the one TCRdb lists. Called V gene: TRGV9; the J gene was not called. Germline CDR1 is GITISATS and CDR2 is ISYDGTV (reference sequence). Counting both end residues, the CDR3 totals 24 amino acids. The CDR3 protein is CACDTVGRARDTRQMFFGTGIKLF.

On this clone: Because the CDR3's place on the DNA is in doubt, the DNA is left out and the CDR3 is given as listed by TCRdb. The J segment was not called; the V segment is TRGV9. The germline CDR1 and CDR2 sequences are GITISATS and ISYDGTV (reference sequence). With termini counted, the CDR3 has 28 amino acids. The CDR3 here is CACDPVLGDTTSSWDTRQMFFGTGIKLF.

Concerning this clone: Because the CDR3's place on the DNA is in doubt, the DNA is left out and the CDR3 is given as listed by TCRdb. V gene assignment gives TRGV9, but the J gene was left uncalled. Looked up from germline, CDR1 is GITISATS and CDR2 is ISYDGTV (reference sequence). Termini included, the CDR3 measures 28 amino acids. CDR3 amino acids: CACDAGGLLGDSSWDTRQMFFGTGIKLF.

Points on this clone: The limits of the CDR3 on the DNA are not certain, so only TCRdb's listed CDR3 is given. There is no J gene call, but TRGV9 is given as the V gene. CDR1 is GITISATS, CDR2 ISYDGTV, per germline (reference sequence). The CDR3 is made up of 25 amino acids, end residues included. This CDR3 is CACDLLGIKAWDTRQMFFGTGIKLF.

Regarding this clone: Because the CDR3's place on the DNA is in doubt, the DNA is left out and the CDR3 is given as listed by TCRdb. The V gene call is TRGV9, and the J gene call is absent. The germline gives CDR1 GITISATS, CDR2 ISYDGTV (reference sequence). The length of the CDR3 is 28 amino acids, counting both ends. Here the CDR3 reads CACDTASTGGPSSWDTRQMFFGAGIKLF.